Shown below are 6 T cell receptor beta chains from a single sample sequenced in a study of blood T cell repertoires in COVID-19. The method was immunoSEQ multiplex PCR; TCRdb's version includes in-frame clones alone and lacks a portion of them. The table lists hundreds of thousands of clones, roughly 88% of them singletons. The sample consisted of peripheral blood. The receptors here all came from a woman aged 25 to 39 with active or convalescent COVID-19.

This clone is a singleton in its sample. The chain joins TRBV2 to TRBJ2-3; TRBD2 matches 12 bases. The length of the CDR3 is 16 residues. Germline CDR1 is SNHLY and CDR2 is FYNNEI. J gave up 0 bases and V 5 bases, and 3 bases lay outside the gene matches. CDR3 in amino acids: CASSPGLAGSTDTQYF. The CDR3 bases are TGTGCCAGCAGTCCAGGACTAGCGGGAAGCACAGATACGCAGTATTTT.

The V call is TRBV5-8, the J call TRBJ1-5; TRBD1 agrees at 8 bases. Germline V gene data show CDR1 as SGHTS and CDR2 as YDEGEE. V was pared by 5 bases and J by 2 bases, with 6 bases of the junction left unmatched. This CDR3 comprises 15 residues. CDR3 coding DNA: TGTGCCAGCAGTCAGGGGGCCCTGGGCAATCAGCCCCAGCATTTT. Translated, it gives CASSQGALGNQPQHF.

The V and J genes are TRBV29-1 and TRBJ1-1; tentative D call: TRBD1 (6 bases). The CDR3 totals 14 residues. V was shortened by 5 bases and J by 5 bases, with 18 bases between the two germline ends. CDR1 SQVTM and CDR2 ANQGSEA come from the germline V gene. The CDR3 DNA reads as TGCAGCGTTACGCCTCCAGGGGAGGGGACTGAAGCTTTCTTT. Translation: CSVTPPGEGTEAFF.

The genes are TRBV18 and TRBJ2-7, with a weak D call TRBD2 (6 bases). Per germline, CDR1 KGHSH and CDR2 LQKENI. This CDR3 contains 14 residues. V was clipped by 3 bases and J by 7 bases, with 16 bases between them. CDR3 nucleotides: TGTGCCAGCTCACCCGATGGTGGGGGAGGAGAGCAGTACTTC. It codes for CASSPDGGGGEQYF.

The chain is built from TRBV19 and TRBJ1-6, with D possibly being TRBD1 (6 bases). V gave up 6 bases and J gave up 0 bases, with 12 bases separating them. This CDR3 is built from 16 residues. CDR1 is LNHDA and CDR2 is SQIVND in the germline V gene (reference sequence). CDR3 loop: CASREQGSSYNSPLHF. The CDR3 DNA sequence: TGTGCCAGTAGGGAACAGGGCAGCTCCTATAATTCACCCCTCCACTTT.

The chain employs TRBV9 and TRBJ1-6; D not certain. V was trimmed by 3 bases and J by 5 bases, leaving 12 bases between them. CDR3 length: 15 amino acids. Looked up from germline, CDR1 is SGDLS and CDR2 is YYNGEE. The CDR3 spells CASSAAGLDNSPLHF. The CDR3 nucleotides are TGTGCCAGCAGCGCTGCAGGCCTGGATAATTCACCCCTCCACTTT.